In its sample, the clone carrying this T cell receptor beta chain was seen a few times. The antigen is undetermined. Germline trimming cut 7 bases from V and 4 bases from J; bases unmatched to any gene: 8. Germline V gives CDR1 LNHDA, CDR2 SQIVND (reference sequence). This CDR3 has 14 residues. The entry originates in a study of cytomegalovirus exposure and HLA in healthy donors. At the level of the study: Caucasian-associated ancestry cluster membership applied to about four fifths of 398 genotyped donors. Study findings and constraints: As a later analysis showed, several of the most significant clusters appeared to be linked to common viral pathogens. The productive fraction for most TCR beta V segments was about 87% or about 30% in an earlier analysis. Most sequenced TCRs were rare (though some public TCRs occurred in many donors).

60 Vbeta and 13 Jbeta primers were used in PCR. Repertoires were generated with immunoSEQ multiplex PCR, while TCRdb's copy carries only in-frame clones and drops some. The data contain under 150,000 clones, approximately 80% of them singletons. V usage is TRBV19 and J usage is TRBJ1-1; TRBD1 matches 8 bases. This clonotype was obtained from a middle-aged woman in good health and CMV-seropositive. The specimen was PBMCs. CDR3 in amino acids: CASTGTGYGTEAFF. As DNA, the CDR3 is TGTGCCAGTACGGGGACAGGCTATGGCACTGAAGCTTTCTTT.